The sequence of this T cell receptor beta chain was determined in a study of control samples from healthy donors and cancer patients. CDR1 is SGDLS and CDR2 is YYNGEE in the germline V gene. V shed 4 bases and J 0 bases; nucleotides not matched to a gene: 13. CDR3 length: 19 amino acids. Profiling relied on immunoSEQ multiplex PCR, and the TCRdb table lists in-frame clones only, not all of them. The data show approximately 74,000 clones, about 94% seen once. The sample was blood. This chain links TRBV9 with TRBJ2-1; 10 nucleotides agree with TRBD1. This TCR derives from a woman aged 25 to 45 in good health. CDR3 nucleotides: TGTGCCAGCAGCCATATACGAGGAGGACAGGGGGACTCCTACAATGAGCAGTTCTTC. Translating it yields CASSHIRGGQGDSYNEQFF. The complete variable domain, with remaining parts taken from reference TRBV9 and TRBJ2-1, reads DSGVTQTPKHLITATGQRVTLRCSPRSGDLSVYWYQQSLDQGLQFLIQYYNGEERAKGNILERFSAQQFPDLHSELNLSSLELGDSALYFCASSHIRGGQGDSYNEQFFGPGTRLTVL.